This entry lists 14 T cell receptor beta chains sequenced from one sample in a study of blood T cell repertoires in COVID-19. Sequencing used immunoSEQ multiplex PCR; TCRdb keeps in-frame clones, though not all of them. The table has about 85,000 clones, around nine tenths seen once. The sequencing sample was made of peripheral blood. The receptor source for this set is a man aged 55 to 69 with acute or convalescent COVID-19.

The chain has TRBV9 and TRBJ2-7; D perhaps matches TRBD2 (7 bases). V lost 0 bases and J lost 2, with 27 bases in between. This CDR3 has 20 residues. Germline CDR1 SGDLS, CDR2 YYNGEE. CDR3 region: CASSVGRREGRGPHPYEQYF. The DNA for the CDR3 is TGTGCCAGCAGCGTAGGTCGAAGGGAGGGGCGGGGGCCTCACCCCTACGAGCAGTACTTC.

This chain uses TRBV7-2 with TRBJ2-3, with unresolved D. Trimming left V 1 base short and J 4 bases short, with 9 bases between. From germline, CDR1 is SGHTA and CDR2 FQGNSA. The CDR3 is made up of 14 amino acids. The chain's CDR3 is CASSLDPGSDTQYF. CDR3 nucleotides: TGTGCCAGCAGCTTAGATCCAGGTTCAGATACGCAGTATTTT.

The CDR3 region has the DNA TGTGCCTGGAGTGACGGGGAAGCTTTCTTT. The encoded protein is CAWSDGEAFF. The chain links TRBV30 to TRBJ1-1; the D is unclear. CDR3 length: 10 amino acids. Trimming left V 1 base short and J 8 bases short, with 5 bases between. Germline V lookup: CDR1 GTSNPN, CDR2 SVGIG (reference sequence).

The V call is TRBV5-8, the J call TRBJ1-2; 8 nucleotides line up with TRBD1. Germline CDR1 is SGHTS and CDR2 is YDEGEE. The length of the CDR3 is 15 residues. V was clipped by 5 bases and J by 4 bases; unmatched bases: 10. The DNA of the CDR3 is TGTGCCAGCAGTCTAGAAACAGGGGGTTCCTATGGCTACACCTTC. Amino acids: CASSLETGGSYGYTF.

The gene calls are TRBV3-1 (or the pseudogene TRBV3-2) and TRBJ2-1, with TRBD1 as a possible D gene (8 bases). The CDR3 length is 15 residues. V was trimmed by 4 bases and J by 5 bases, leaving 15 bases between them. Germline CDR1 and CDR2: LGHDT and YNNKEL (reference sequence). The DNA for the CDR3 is TGTGCCAGCAGCCGGGAGGGACAGGACCACAATGAGCAGTTCTTC. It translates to CASSREGQDHNEQFF.

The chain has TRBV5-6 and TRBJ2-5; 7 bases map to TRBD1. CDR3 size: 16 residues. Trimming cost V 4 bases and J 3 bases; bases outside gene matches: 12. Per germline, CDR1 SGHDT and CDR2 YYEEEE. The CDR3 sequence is CASSPDGTVFEETQYF. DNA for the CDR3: TGTGCCAGCAGCCCGGATGGGACAGTATTTGAAGAGACCCAGTACTTC.

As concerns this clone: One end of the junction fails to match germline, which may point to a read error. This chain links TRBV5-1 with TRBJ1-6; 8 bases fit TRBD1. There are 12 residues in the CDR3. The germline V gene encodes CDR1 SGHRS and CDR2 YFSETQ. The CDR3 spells CASSPDREGLNF. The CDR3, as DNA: TGCGCCAGCAGCCCGGACAGGGAAGGATTAAACTTT.

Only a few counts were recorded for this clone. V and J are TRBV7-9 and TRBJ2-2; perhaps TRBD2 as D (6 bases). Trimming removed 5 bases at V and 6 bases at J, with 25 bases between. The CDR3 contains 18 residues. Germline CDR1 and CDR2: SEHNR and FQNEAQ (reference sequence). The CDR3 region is CASSPPPRYGGTSGELFF. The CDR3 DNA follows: TGTGCCAGCAGCCCTCCGCCTCGTTATGGGGGGACGTCCGGGGAGCTGTTTTTT.

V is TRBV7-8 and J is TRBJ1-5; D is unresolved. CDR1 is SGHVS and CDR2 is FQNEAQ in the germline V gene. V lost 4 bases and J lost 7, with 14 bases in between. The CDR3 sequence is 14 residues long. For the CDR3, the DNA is TGTGCCAGCAGCTCATACGGGAGGGAACAGCCCCAGCATTTT. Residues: CASSSYGREQPQHF.

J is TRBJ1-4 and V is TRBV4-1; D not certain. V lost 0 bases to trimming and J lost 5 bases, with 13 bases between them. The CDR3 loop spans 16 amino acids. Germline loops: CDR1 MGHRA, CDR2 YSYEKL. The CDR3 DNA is TGCGCCAGCAGCCAAGAATACCGTTACTCAAATGAAAAACTGTTTTTT. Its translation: CASSQEYRYSNEKLFF.

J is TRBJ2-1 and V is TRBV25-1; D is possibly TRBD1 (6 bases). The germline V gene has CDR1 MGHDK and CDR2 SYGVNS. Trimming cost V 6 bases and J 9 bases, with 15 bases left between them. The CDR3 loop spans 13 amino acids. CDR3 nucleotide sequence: TGTGCCAGCAGCGGGACGGTAGGGGGTGAGCAGTTCTTC. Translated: CASSGTVGGEQFF.

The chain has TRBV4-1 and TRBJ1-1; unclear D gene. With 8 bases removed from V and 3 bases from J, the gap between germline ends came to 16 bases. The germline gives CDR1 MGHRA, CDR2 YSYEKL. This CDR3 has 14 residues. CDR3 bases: TGCGCCAGCGTAATAGTGGGAGGAGACACTGAAGCTTTCTTT. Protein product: CASVIVGGDTEAFF.

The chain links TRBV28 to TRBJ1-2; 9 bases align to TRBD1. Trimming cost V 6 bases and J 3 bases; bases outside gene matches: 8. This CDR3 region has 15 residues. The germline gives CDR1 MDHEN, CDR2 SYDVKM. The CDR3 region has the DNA TGTGCCAGCAGATACGGACAGGGGAGGGACTATGGCTACACCTTC. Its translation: CASRYGQGRDYGYTF.

The CDR3 spells CASGPAGTGRVTEAFF. In DNA form, the CDR3 reads TGTGCTAGTGGTCCCGCCGGGACAGGGCGGGTCACTGAAGCTTTCTTT. V gene TRBV12-5 combines with J gene TRBJ1-1; the match to TRBD1 covers 9 bases. This CDR3 is 16 amino acids long. The V gene's germline CDR1 is LGHNT and CDR2 FRNRAP. V was clipped by 5 bases and J by 4 bases; unmatched bases: 11.